The 11 T cell receptor beta chains given below trace back to one sample, sequenced in a study of T cell clonotyping in hematopoietic cell transplantation. Generated by immunoSEQ multiplex PCR, the TCRdb table keeps only in-frame clones and is missing some. The data hold over 8,500 clones, with approximately 87% observed a single time. This specimen consisted of PBMCs, obtained 180 days after allogeneic stem cell transplant. Every receptor here comes from a human patient who had an allogeneic stem cell transplant, so the T cells may come from the graft donor. The donor label of this sample is uncertain. Some clones in this sample may be carry-over from other donors' samples.

The J gene is TRBJ1-1, the V gene TRBV10-3; TRBD1 might be the D (6 bases). Between the trimmed V and J ends, which lost 4 bases and 6 bases, there was a span of 18 bases. The CDR3 spans 15 residues. The germline CDR1 and CDR2 sequences are ENHRY and SYGVKD. CDR3 DNA: TGTGCCATCAGTGGGACCGGGGGCCCCCCGTCTGAAGCTTTCTTT. This codes for CAISGTGGPPSEAFF.

The genes are TRBV6-5 and TRBJ2-5; TRBD1 matches at 10 bases. CDR3 length equals 15 residues. The junction had 9 bases not matched to a gene; V was cut back by 6 bases and J by 5 bases. CDR1 MNHEY and CDR2 SVGAGI come from the germline V gene. The CDR3 coding sequence is TGTGCCAGCAGAGCTCTTGGACAGGGGGTTGAGACCCAGTACTTC. This gives the protein CASRALGQGVETQYF.

The chain combines TRBV27 with TRBJ1-1; TRBD1 is a possible D gene (5 bases). V gave up 6 bases and J gave up 1 base, with 15 bases separating them. The CDR3 contains 15 residues. From germline, CDR1 is MNHEY and CDR2 SMNVEV (reference sequence). The CDR3 DNA follows: TGTGCCAGCAGGTCCTCAGGGAGGGCGAACACTGAAGCTTTCTTT. It encodes CASRSSGRANTEAFF.

The DNA of the CDR3 is TGTGCCAGCAGCGTAGCAGGGGGAAGCAATCAGCCCCAGCATTTT. This sequence encodes CASSVAGGSNQPQHF. This rearrangement joins TRBV9 to TRBJ1-5; TRBD1 agrees at 7 bases. CDR1 and CDR2 from the germline V gene are SGDLS and YYNGEE. The length of the CDR3 is 15 residues. V lost 0 bases, J lost 1 base, and 1 base stayed unmatched.

The genes are TRBV9 and TRBJ2-7; 9 bases match TRBD2. The germline CDR1 and CDR2 sequences are SGDLS and YYNGEE. With 4 bases clipped from V and 0 bases from J, the junction kept 8 bases outside the gene matches. The CDR3 covers 16 residues. This CDR3 reads CASSPRGSGGSYEQYF. Written as DNA, the CDR3 is TGTGCCAGCAGCCCTCGGGGTAGCGGGGGCTCCTACGAGCAGTACTTC. Filled out from reference TRBV9 and TRBJ2-7, the complete variable domain reads DSGVTQTPKHLITATGQRVTLRCSPRSGDLSVYWYQQSLDQGLQFLIQYYNGEERAKGNILERFSAQQFPDLHSELNLSSLELGDSALYFCASSPRGSGGSYEQYFGPGTRLTVT.

The gene calls are TRBV10-1 and TRBJ1-1; TRBD1 is a possible D gene (5 bases). The CDR3 consists of 13 residues. CDR1 is WNHNN and CDR2 is SYGVQD in the germline V gene (reference sequence). With 7 bases removed from V and 2 bases from J, the gap between germline ends came to 11 bases. Here the CDR3 DNA reads TGCGCCAGCAAACTCCGGGACAACACTGAAGCTTTCTTT. It yields the protein CASKLRDNTEAFF.

The chain links TRBV5-4 to TRBJ2-1, with D uncertain. The V gene's germline CDR1 is SGHNT and CDR2 YYREEE (reference sequence). The CDR3 runs to 12 residues. V was trimmed by 5 bases and J by 6 bases, leaving 9 bases between them. The chain's CDR3 is CASRIGTNEQFF. CDR3 DNA sequence: TGTGCCAGCAGGATAGGAACCAATGAGCAGTTCTTC.

This chain joins TRBV19 and TRBJ1-5; D might be TRBD1 (6 bases). The CDR3 extends over 15 amino acids. V was cut by 3 bases and J by 6 bases, with 15 bases left in between. The germline CDR1 and CDR2 sequences are LNHDA and SQIVND (reference sequence). DNA of the CDR3: TGTGCCAGTAGTATTGATCGGGGGGCGGTTCAGCCCCAGCATTTT. Amino acid sequence: CASSIDRGAVQPQHF.

The chain employs TRBV14 and TRBJ2-6; D gene ambiguous. The V end was cut by 3 bases, the J end by 4 bases, with 7 bases between. Germline CDR1 and CDR2: SGHDN and FVKESK. This CDR3 comprises 14 residues. CDR3 sequence reads: CASSHSGGANVLTF. The CDR3 DNA follows: TGTGCCAGCAGCCACTCGGGCGGGGCCAACGTCCTGACTTTC.

CDR3 sequence reads: CASTRQGAYEQYF. The CDR3 DNA reads TGTGCCAGCACCCGACAGGGTGCCTACGAGCAGTACTTC. V gene TRBV28 combines with J gene TRBJ2-7; TRBD1 matches 7 bases. The ends lost 7 bases at V and 2 bases at J; junction bases unmatched: 5. This CDR3 contains 13 residues. CDR1 and CDR2 (germline): MDHEN, SYDVKM.

The V and J genes are TRBV18 and TRBJ2-5; D is unresolved. The CDR3 spans 15 residues. Germline V gene data show CDR1 as KGHSH and CDR2 as LQKENI. The germline V and J ends were trimmed by 3 bases and 1 base, with 12 bases remaining between them. DNA for the CDR3: TGTGCCAGCTCACCCCCCGACGTAGGCCAAGAGACCCAGTACTTC. Translation gives CASSPPDVGQETQYF.